These T cell receptor beta chains were read from a single sample in a study of T cell responses to AZD1222 COVID-19 vaccine. Profiling relied on immunoSEQ multiplex PCR, and the TCRdb table lists in-frame clones only, not all of them. The sample has more than 100,000 clones, approximately 88% seen once; the top ten hold less than 6%. The specimen comprised peripheral blood, sampled on day 0 of AZD1222 vaccination. These receptors all come from an adult in good health. Each CDR3 is given with its conserved first and last residue.

TRBJ2-2 | TRBV6-4 | CAIDNSPAQNTGELFF
TRBJ2-7 | TRBV6-2/TRBV6-3 | CASSQAGSYEQYF
TRBJ1-4 | TRBV6-5 | CASRSRQGSNEKLFF
TRBJ1-2 | TRBV6-1 | CASSEYNGYTF
TRBJ2-3 | TRBV5-1 | CASSSGLAGITDTQYF
TRBJ2-5 | TRBV18 | CASSLNGLGEETQYF
TRBJ1-4 | TRBV7-2 | CASSPGTGGWEKLFF
TRBJ2-2 | TRBV5-1 | CASSWGQGASGELFF
TRBJ2-7 | TRBV6-1 | CASSPLYEQYF
TRBJ1-2 | TRBV28 | CASSSGQVYGYTF
TRBJ2-7 | TRBV6-5 | CASQRGLATYEQYF
TRBJ1-1 | TRBV24-1 | CATSGPTGAEDTEAFF
TRBJ2-3 | TRBV10-1 | CASSNGGSTDTQYF
TRBJ1-5 | TRBV6-2/TRBV6-3 | CASSYGSPSNQPQHF
TRBJ2-1 | TRBV5-6 | CASTWGLVSSYNEQFF
TRBJ2-1 | TRBV5-6 | CASSLDRGDYNEQFF
TRBJ2-3 | TRBV6-4 | CASSAGTSDTDTQYF
TRBJ2-3 | TRBV2 | CASRVRFTDTQYF
TRBJ2-5 | TRBV11-3 | CASSPGQYRGTETQYF
TRBJ1-1 | TRBV11-3 | CASSLDQRYEAFF
TRBJ2-1 | TRBV13 | CAQPGQCYNEQFF
TRBJ2-6 | TRBV18 | CASSPDSLSGANVLTF
TRBJ2-7 | TRBV11-2 | CASSSRDRAYEQYF
TRBJ2-7 | TRBV13 | CASSWVGANEQYF
TRBJ2-3 | TRBV9 | CASSVEASGGADTQYF